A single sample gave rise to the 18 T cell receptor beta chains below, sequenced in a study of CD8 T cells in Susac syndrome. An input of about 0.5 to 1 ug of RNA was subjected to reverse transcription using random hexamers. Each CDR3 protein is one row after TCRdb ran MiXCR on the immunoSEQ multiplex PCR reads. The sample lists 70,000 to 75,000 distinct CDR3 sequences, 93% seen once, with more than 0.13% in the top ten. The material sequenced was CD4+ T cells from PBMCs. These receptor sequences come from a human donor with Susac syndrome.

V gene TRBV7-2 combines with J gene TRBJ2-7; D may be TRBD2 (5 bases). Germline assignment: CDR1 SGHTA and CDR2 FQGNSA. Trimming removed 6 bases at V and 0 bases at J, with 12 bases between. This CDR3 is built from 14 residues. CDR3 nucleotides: TGTGCCAGCAGTTCGACGGGAAGCTCCTACGAGCAGTACTTC. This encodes CASSSTGSSYEQYF.

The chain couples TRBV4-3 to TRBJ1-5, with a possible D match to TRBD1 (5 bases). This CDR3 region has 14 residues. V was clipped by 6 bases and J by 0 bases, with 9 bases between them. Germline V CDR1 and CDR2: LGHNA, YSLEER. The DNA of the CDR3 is TGCGCCAGCAGTCTCGACAGTAGCAATCAGCCCCAGCATTTT. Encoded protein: CASSLDSSNQPQHF.

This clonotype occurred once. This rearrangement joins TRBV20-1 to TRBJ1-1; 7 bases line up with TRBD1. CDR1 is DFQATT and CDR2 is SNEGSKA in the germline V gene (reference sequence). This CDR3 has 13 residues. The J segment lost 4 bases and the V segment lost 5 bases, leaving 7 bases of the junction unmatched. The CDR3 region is CSAPGQGVTEAFF. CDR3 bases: TGCAGTGCTCCGGGGCAGGGGGTCACTGAAGCTTTCTTT.

The CDR3 DNA is TGCAGCGTCTCCCGGGACAGCTATGGCTACACCTTC. Translated, it gives CSVSRDSYGYTF. The chain employs TRBV29-1 and TRBJ1-2; 7 nucleotides align to TRBD1. V dropped 6 bases and J dropped 4; count of bases not matched to a gene: 5. Germline-derived CDR1 and CDR2 are SQVTM and ANQGSEA. The CDR3 has 12 residues.

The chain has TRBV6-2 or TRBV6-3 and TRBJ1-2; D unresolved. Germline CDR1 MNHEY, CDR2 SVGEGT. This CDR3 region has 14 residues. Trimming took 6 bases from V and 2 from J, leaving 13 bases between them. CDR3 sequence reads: CASRTLGRNYGYTF. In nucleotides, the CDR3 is TGTGCCAGCAGGACCCTTGGACGGAACTATGGCTACACCTTC.

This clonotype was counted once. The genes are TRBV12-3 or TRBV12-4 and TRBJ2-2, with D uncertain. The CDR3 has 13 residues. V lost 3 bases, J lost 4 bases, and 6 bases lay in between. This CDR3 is CASSFPSTGELFF. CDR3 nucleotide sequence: TGTGCCAGCAGTTTTCCTAGCACCGGGGAGCTGTTTTTT.

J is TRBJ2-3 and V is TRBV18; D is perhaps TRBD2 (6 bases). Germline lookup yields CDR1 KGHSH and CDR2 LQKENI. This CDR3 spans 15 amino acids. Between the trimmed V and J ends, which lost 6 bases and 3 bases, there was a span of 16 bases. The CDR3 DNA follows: TGTGCCAGCTCCGCGGGACTCCCCGGTACAGATACGCAGTATTTT. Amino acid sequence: CASSAGLPGTDTQYF.

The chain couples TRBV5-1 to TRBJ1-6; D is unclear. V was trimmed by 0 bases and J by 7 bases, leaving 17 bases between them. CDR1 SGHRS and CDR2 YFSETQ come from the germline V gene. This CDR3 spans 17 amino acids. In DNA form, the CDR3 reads TGCGCCAGCAGCTTGGACGGTCGTGGAACGGCCAATTCACCCCTCCACTTT. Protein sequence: CASSLDGRGTANSPLHF.

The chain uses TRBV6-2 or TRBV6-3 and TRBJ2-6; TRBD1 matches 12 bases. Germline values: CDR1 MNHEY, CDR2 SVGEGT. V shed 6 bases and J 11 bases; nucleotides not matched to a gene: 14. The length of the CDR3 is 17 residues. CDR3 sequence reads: CASRQPGTGGGGDVLTF. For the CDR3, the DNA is TGTGCCAGCAGACAACCGGGGACAGGGGGCGGTGGCGACGTCCTGACTTTC.

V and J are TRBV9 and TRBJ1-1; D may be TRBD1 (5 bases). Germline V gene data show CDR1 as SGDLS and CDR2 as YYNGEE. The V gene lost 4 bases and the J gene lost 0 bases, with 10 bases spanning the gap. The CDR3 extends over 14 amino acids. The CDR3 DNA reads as TGTGCCAGCAGCCCGGGGGACGTGAACACTGAAGCTTTCTTT. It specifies CASSPGDVNTEAFF. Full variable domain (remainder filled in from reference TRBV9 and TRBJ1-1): DSGVTQTPKHLITATGQRVTLRCSPRSGDLSVYWYQQSLDQGLQFLIQYYNGEERAKGNILERFSAQQFPDLHSELNLSSLELGDSALYFCASSPGDVNTEAFFGQGTRLTVV.

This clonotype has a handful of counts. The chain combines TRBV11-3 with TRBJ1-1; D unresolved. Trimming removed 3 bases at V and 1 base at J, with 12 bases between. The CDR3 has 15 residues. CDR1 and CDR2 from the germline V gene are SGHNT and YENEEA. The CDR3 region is CASSLLGGRNTEAFF. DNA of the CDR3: TGTGCCAGCAGCTTGCTTGGTGGGAGGAACACTGAAGCTTTCTTT.

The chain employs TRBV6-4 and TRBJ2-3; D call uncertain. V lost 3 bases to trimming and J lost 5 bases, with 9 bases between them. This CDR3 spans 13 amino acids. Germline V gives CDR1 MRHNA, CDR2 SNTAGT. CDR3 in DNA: TGTGCCAGCAGTGAGCAGGCTAGAGATACGCAGTATTTT. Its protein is CASSEQARDTQYF.

The CDR3 DNA sequence: TGTGCCATCAGTGAAAAAGCCAATGAGCAGTTCTTC. Protein sequence: CAISEKANEQFF. The chain employs TRBV10-3 and TRBJ2-1; no reliable D call. The V gene's germline CDR1 is ENHRY and CDR2 SYGVKD. CDR3 length: 12 residues. Trimming removed 3 bases from V and 6 bases from J, with 6 bases in between.

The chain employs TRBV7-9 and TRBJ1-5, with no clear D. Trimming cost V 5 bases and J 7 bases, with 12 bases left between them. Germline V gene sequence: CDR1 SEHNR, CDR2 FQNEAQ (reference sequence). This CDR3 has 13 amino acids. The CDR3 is CASSPRLSQPQHF. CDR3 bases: TGTGCCAGCAGCCCCCGTCTCAGCCAGCCCCAGCATTTT.

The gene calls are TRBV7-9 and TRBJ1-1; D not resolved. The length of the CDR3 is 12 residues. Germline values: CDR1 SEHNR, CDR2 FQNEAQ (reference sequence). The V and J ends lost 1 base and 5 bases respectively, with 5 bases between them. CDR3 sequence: CASSLGPTEAFF. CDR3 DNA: TGTGCCAGCAGCTTAGGTCCTACTGAAGCTTTCTTT.

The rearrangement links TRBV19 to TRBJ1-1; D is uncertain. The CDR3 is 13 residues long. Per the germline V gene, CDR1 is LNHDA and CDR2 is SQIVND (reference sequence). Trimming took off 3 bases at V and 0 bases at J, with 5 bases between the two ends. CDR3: CASSIAVNTEAFF. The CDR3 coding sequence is TGTGCCAGTAGTATTGCGGTGAACACTGAAGCTTTCTTT. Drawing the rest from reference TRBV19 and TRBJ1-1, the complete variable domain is DGGITQSPKYLFRKEGQNVTLSCEQNLNHDAMYWYRQDPGQGLRLIYYSQIVNDFQKGDIAEGYSVSREKKESFPLTVTSAQKNPTAFYLCASSIAVNTEAFFGQGTRLTVV.

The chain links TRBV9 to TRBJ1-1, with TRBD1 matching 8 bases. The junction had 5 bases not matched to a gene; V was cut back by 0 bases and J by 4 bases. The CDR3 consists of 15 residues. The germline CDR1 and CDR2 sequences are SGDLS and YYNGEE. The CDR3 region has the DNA TGTGCCAGCAGCGTAGAACAACAGGGGGGCACTGAAGCTTTCTTT. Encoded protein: CASSVEQQGGTEAFF.

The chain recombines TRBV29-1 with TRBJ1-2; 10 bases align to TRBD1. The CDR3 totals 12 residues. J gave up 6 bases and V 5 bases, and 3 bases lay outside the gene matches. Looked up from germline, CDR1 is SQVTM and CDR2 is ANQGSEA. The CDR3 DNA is TGCAGCGTTAAGGACAGGGGGAATGGCTACACCTTC. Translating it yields CSVKDRGNGYTF.